These T cell receptor beta chains were read from a single sample in a study of metastatic and nonmetastatic thyroid tumors. TCRdb used MiXCR to call clones anew from the PCR reads. The top ten clones hold about 3.9% of a sample with about 92,000 clones, approximately 15% of them seen once. The sample was blood. The receptors shown here come from a female donor with papillary thyroid cancer or a benign thyroid nodule (not recorded which). Some clones in this sample may be carry-over from other donors' samples. The CDR3 runs from the conserved cysteine through the conserved F or W. Each record gives: V gene, D gene, clone size, J gene, CDR3 protein, CDR3 DNA. A D gene is named only where the DNA matches it firmly. Size values are once, few and many counts, or a class for expanded clones, and some rows have none.

TRBV12-5	TRBD2	.	TRBJ2-2	CASGRHLPLAGGLTGELFF	TGTGCTAGTGGTAGACACCTCCCACTAGCGGGGGGACTCACCGGGGAGCTGTTTTTT
TRBV2	.	many	TRBJ2-2	CASSEDGGRTGELFF	TGTGCCAGCAGTGAGGACGGGGGAAGAACCGGGGAGCTGTTTTTT
TRBV11-2	TRBD2	many	TRBJ2-7	CASSIAGAYYEQYF	TGTGCCAGCAGCATAGCGGGGGCCTACTACGAGCAGTACTTC
TRBV5-1	.	many	TRBJ2-7	CASRVVGATNYYEQYF	TGCGCCAGCAGGGTTGTGGGGGCCACGAATTACTACGAGCAGTACTTC
TRBV2	.	many	TRBJ1-5	CASGSNQPQHF	TGTGCCAGCGGCAGCAATCAGCCCCAGCATTTT
TRBV5-4	TRBD1	.	TRBJ2-5	CASSSQGAGETQYF	TGTGCCAGCAGCTCCCAGGGGGCAGGTGAGACCCAGTACTTC
TRBV20-1	.	many	TRBJ2-7	CSARPGDRTYEQYF	TGCAGTGCTAGGCCGGGGGACCGAACCTACGAGCAGTACTTC
TRBV6-5	TRBD1	many	TRBJ1-2	CASSYSRGRGIPNYGYTF	TGTGCCAGCAGTTATTCGAGGGGGCGGGGGATCCCTAACTATGGCTACACCTTC
TRBV11-2	TRBD2	many	TRBJ2-2	CASAPGGAGRNTGELFF	TGTGCCAGCGCCCCGGGAGGCGCGGGGCGGAACACCGGGGAGCTGTTTTTT
TRBV11-1	.	.	TRBJ1-3	CSSSPYSGLQSSGNTIYF	TGTAGCAGCAGCCCTTATTCGGGGCTCCAGAGCTCTGGAAACACCATATATTTT
TRBV4-2	.	.	TRBJ2-1	CASSPFGTGGINEQFF	TGTGCCAGCAGTCCTTTTGGAACCGGGGGAATTAATGAGCAGTTCTTC
TRBV14	TRBD2	.	TRBJ2-5	CASSQDRAGGTETQYF	TGTGCCAGCAGCCAAGATCGGGCGGGGGGTACGGAGACCCAGTACTTC
TRBV6-2/TRBV6-3	.	few	TRBJ2-1	CARSYLEGYNEQFF	TGTGCCAGAAGTTACCTAGAGGGGTACAATGAGCAGTTCTTC
TRBV27	TRBD2	.	TRBJ2-2	CASSRGGRVTGQLFF	TGTGCCAGCAGTCGGGGGGGGCGAGTCACCGGGCAGCTGTTTTTT
TRBV20-1	.	many	TRBJ2-3	CSVENRADTQYF	TGCAGTGTTGAGAACAGGGCAGATACGCAGTATTTT
TRBV2	TRBD1	.	TRBJ2-7	CASSGQGYEQYF	TGTGCCAGCAGTGGACAGGGTTACGAGCAGTACTTC